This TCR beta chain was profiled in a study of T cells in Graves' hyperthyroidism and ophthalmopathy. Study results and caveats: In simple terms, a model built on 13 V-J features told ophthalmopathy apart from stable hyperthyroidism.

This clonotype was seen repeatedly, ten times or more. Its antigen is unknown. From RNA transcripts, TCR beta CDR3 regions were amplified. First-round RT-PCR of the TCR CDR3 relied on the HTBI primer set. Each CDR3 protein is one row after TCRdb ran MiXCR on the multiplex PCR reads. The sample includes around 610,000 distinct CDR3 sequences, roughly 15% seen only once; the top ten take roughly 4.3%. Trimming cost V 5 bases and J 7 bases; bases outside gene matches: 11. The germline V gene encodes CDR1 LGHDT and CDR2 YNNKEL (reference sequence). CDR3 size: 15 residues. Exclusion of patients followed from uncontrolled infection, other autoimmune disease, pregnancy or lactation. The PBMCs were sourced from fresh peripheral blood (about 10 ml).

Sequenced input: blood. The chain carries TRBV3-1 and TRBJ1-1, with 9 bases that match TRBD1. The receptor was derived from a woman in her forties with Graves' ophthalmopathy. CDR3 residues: CASSSGTGIPGEAFF. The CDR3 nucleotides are TGTGCCAGCAGCTCCGGGACAGGGATCCCCGGTGAAGCTTTCTTT.